One and the same sample provided the 3 T cell receptor beta chains below, sequenced in a study of blood T cell repertoires in COVID-19. Profiled with immunoSEQ multiplex PCR; TCRdb holds only in-frame clones, not every one. The sample has roughly 190,000 clones, around 84% seen once. Source material: peripheral blood. Source of these receptors: a woman in her seventies with COVID-19, enrolled during active disease.

V usage is TRBV7-2 and J usage is TRBJ1-4, with D possibly matching TRBD1 (6 bases). The V end was cut by 1 base, the J end by 8 bases, with 14 bases between. Germline V gene lookup returns CDR1 SGHTA and CDR2 FQGNSA. This CDR3 is 15 amino acids long. In DNA, the CDR3 is TGTGCCAGCAGCTTAGTAGACAGGAGAGGAGAAAAACTGTTTTTT. Translated, it gives CASSLVDRRGEKLFF.

The chain uses TRBV2 and TRBJ2-5, with 8 bases identical to TRBD1. J gave up 5 bases and V 7 bases, and 6 bases lay outside the gene matches. This CDR3 is built from 13 residues. CDR1 is SNHLY, CDR2 FYNNEI, per germline. CDR3 sequence (DNA): TGTGCCAGCACCGGGACAGGTTACGAGACCCAGTACTTC. This gives the protein CASTGTGYETQYF.

The chain employs TRBV12-5 and TRBJ2-5, with 8 bases identical to TRBD1. This CDR3 contains 13 residues. V was pared by 5 bases and J by 4 bases, with 3 bases of the junction left unmatched. Germline values: CDR1 LGHNT, CDR2 FRNRAP. The CDR3 coding sequence is TGTGCTAGTGGTCCCGGGACAGGAGAGACCCAGTACTTC. It specifies CASGPGTGETQYF.